What follows are 21 T cell receptor beta chains derived from one specimen sequenced in a study of cytomegalovirus exposure and HLA in healthy donors. 60 Vbeta and 13 Jbeta primers were used in PCR. The method was immunoSEQ multiplex PCR; TCRdb's version includes in-frame clones alone and lacks a portion of them. Here the sample table reports some 200,000 clones. Sequencing was performed on PBMCs. The receptors were sampled from a woman aged 18-29 years in good health and CMV-seropositive.

This chain uses TRBV5-1 with TRBJ2-5, with 8 bases lining up with TRBD2. The end of the DNA fits TRBJ2-7 better, so the J call may be wrong. The CDR3 is made up of 17 amino acids. CDR1 is SGHRS and CDR2 is YFSETQ in the germline V gene. CDR3 sequence (DNA): TGCGCCAGCAGCTTGGCACTGCAGAGCGGGAGAAGCTACGAGCAGTACTTC. Protein product: CASSLALQSGRSYEQYF.

This chain's CDR3 is CASSFQGTNSPLHF. CDR3 in DNA: TGTGCCAGCAGTTTCCAGGGGACGAATTCACCCCTCCACTTT. The rearrangement joins TRBV27 to TRBJ1-6; a weak D match, TRBD1 (6 bases). The V end lost 3 bases, the J end lost 7 bases, and 10 bases lay between the germline ends. The CDR3 runs 14 residues. The germline V gene has CDR1 MNHEY and CDR2 SMNVEV (reference sequence).

The chain joins TRBV4-1 to TRBJ2-7; the match to TRBD2 covers 9 bases. The ends lost 1 base at V and 3 bases at J; junction bases unmatched: 7. The CDR3 spans 16 residues. Germline lookup yields CDR1 MGHRA and CDR2 YSYEKL. The DNA for the CDR3 is TGCGCCAGCAGCCAAGTTGCTAGCGGGGCAAACTACGAGCAGTACTTC. Encoded protein: CASSQVASGANYEQYF.

The chain joins TRBV11-3 to TRBJ1-1, with 11 bases fitting TRBD1. The CDR3 is made up of 17 amino acids. The germline V gene encodes CDR1 SGHNT and CDR2 YENEEA. Germline trimming cut 0 bases from V and 7 bases from J; bases unmatched to any gene: 10. Here the CDR3 reads CASSLDLAGTGGIEAFF. CDR3 DNA: TGTGCCAGCAGCTTAGATCTCGCCGGGACAGGGGGGATTGAAGCTTTCTTT.

The rearrangement joins TRBV6-5 to TRBJ2-1, with a weak D call TRBD2 (6 bases). The CDR3 has 15 residues. The V gene lost 6 bases and the J gene lost 4 bases, with 16 bases spanning the gap. Germline V lookup: CDR1 MNHEY, CDR2 SVGAGI. CDR3 sequence: CASSPRGGVYNEQFF. CDR3 sequence (DNA): TGTGCCAGCAGCCCCCGGGGCGGGGTTTACAATGAGCAGTTCTTC.

This rearrangement joins TRBV6-5 to TRBJ1-2; unclear D gene. Germline V gene data show CDR1 as MNHEY and CDR2 as SVGAGI. CDR3 length equals 16 residues. Trimming stripped 4 bases from V and 4 bases from J, with 19 bases between. CDR3 nucleotides: TGTGCCAGCAGTTCCTCCAGCAGGACTGAAGGCTATGGCTACACCTTC. Translating gives CASSSSSRTEGYGYTF.

The chain links TRBV7-9 to TRBJ1-1, with 7 bases aligning to TRBD1. Germline CDR1 reads SEHNR; CDR2 reads FQNEAQ (reference sequence). J lost 2 bases, V lost 6 bases, and 6 bases had no gene match. The CDR3 spans 14 residues. The CDR3 loop reads CASRHTGDNTEAFF. As DNA, the CDR3 is TGTGCCAGCAGACACACAGGGGACAACACTGAAGCTTTCTTT.

The V and J genes are TRBV20-1 and TRBJ2-1, with D hard to call. CDR3 length: 11 residues. Trimming left V 2 bases short and J 7 bases short, with 6 bases between. Germline V CDR1 and CDR2: DFQATT, SNEGSKA (reference sequence). In DNA form, the CDR3 reads TGCAGTGCTAGAATCGGGAATGAGCAGTTCTTC. This codes for CSARIGNEQFF.

This sequence joins TRBV28 and TRBJ2-3; a weak D match, TRBD2 (6 bases). Looked up from germline, CDR1 is MDHEN and CDR2 is SYDVKM. CDR3 length: 14 amino acids. V lost 3 bases and J 5 bases, leaving 12 bases between the germline ends. The chain's CDR3 is CASSFTTGGDTQYF. The CDR3 bases are TGTGCCAGCAGTTTTACCACCGGGGGAGATACGCAGTATTTT.

The V call is TRBV9, the J call TRBJ1-4; 7 bases match TRBD1. CDR1 and CDR2 (germline): SGDLS, YYNGEE. This CDR3 comprises 13 residues. V gave up 1 base and J gave up 8 bases; unmatched junction bases: 2. The CDR3 DNA is TGTGCCAGCAGCGTATCAGGGGGGGAAAAACTGTTTTTT. Translation: CASSVSGGEKLFF.

The chain couples TRBV2 to TRBJ2-5, with D maybe TRBD1 (6 bases). The CDR3 is 17 residues long. V lost 1 base, J lost 7 bases, and 22 bases lay in between. Germline V gives CDR1 SNHLY, CDR2 FYNNEI. CDR3 region: CASSEELIGQIKTTQYF. The CDR3 DNA follows: TGTGCCAGCAGTGAAGAGCTAATAGGACAGATCAAGACGACCCAGTACTTC.

J is TRBJ2-1 and V is TRBV18, with TRBD2 matching over 11 bases. The CDR3 loop spans 16 amino acids. Trimming cost V 3 bases and J 4 bases; bases outside gene matches: 5. Germline CDR1 is KGHSH and CDR2 is LQKENI. CDR3 sequence reads: CASSPGLAAFYNEQFF. The CDR3 DNA sequence: TGTGCCAGCTCACCGGGACTAGCGGCCTTTTACAATGAGCAGTTCTTC.

The rearrangement uses TRBV5-1 and TRBJ2-5; D may be TRBD2 (6 bases). V lost 2 bases, J lost 5 bases, and 10 bases lay in between. Germline CDR1 SGHRS, CDR2 YFSETQ. The CDR3 is 13 amino acids. As DNA, the CDR3 is TGCGCCAGCAGCTTACGGGAGAGGGAGACCCAGTACTTC. Protein sequence: CASSLRERETQYF.

V and J are TRBV27 and TRBJ2-7, with TRBD2 matching over 10 bases. The V segment lost 5 bases and the J segment 2 bases; nucleotides outside the gene matches: 3. The CDR3 loop spans 14 amino acids. CDR1 is MNHEY, CDR2 SMNVEV, per germline (reference sequence). The CDR3 is CASSRTSGAYEQYF. In DNA form, the CDR3 reads TGTGCCAGCAGTCGGACTAGCGGTGCCTACGAGCAGTACTTC.

This chain joins TRBV6-5 and TRBJ1-1; TRBD1 aligns across 10 bases. Germline V gene lookup returns CDR1 MNHEY and CDR2 SVGAGI. The CDR3 spans 15 residues. With 7 bases clipped from V and 6 bases from J, the junction kept 11 bases outside the gene matches. CDR3: CASKTRTGGLSEAFF. In nucleotides, the CDR3 is TGTGCCAGCAAAACCCGGACAGGGGGACTTTCTGAAGCTTTCTTT.

This chain uses TRBV7-2 with TRBJ1-5, with 7 bases aligning to TRBD1. Germline lookup yields CDR1 SGHTA and CDR2 FQGNSA. Germline trimming cut 3 bases from V and 1 base from J; bases unmatched to any gene: 6. This CDR3 region has 16 residues. CDR3: CASSFSGGSSNQPQHF. The DNA of the CDR3 is TGTGCCAGCAGCTTTTCAGGGGGGTCGAGCAATCAGCCCCAGCATTTT.

This chain uses TRBV4-1 with TRBJ1-1; TRBD1 might be the D (5 bases). Germline V gene lookup returns CDR1 MGHRA and CDR2 YSYEKL. V gave up 1 base and J gave up 1 base, with 13 bases separating them. The CDR3 length is 16 residues. CDR3 DNA sequence: TGCGCCAGCAGCCAAGTTCCTGACAGTCCGAACACTGAAGCTTTCTTT. Protein sequence: CASSQVPDSPNTEAFF.

J is TRBJ2-7 and V is TRBV4-3; D might be TRBD1 (6 bases). CDR1 is LGHNA and CDR2 is YSLEER in the germline V gene. There are 14 residues in the CDR3. Trimming left V 4 bases short and J 3 bases short, with 13 bases between. This CDR3 reads CASSLTGTVYEQYF. For the CDR3, the DNA is TGCGCCAGCAGCCTAACAGGGACCGTCTACGAGCAGTACTTC.

The chain is built from TRBV7-2 and TRBJ2-7, with 8 bases fitting TRBD1. V dropped 5 bases and J dropped 4; count of bases not matched to a gene: 10. CDR1 is SGHTA, CDR2 FQGNSA, per germline. The CDR3 covers 15 residues. CDR3 in amino acids: CASSPNGQGGYEQYF. Written as DNA, the CDR3 is TGTGCCAGCAGCCCGAACGGACAGGGTGGGTACGAGCAGTACTTC.

V is TRBV5-6 and J is TRBJ1-3; D is possibly TRBD1 (6 bases). The CDR3 is made up of 17 amino acids. Trimming removed 2 bases at V and 0 bases at J, with 15 bases between. Germline V gene sequence: CDR1 SGHDT, CDR2 YYEEEE. The CDR3 nucleotides are TGTGCCAGCAGCTTAGCACAGGGATGGGGCTCTGGAAACACCATATATTTT. Residues: CASSLAQGWGSGNTIYF.

The chain combines TRBV27 with TRBJ2-2; D is undetermined. Trimming left V 5 bases short and J 7 bases short, with 17 bases between. The CDR3 loop spans 15 amino acids. The germline gives CDR1 MNHEY, CDR2 SMNVEV (reference sequence). The CDR3, as DNA: TGTGCCAGCAGTCCCTACAGCAGACCACGCGGGGAGCTGTTTTTT. Translated: CASSPYSRPRGELFF.